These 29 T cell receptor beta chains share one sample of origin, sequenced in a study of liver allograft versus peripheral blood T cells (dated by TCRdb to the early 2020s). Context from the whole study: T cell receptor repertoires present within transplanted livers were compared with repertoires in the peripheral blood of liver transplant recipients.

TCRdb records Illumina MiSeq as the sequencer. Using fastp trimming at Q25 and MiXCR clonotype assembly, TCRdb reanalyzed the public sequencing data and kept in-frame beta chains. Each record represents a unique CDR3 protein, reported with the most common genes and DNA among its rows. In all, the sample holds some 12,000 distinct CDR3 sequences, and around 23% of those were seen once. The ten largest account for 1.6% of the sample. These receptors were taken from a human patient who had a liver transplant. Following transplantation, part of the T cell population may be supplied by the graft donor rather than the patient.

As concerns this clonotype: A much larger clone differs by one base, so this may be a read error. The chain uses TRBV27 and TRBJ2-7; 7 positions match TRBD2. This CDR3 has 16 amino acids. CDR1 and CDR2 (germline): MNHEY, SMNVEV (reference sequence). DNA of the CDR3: TGTGCCAACAGTTTATTTGGCGGGAGAATCGGGTACGAGCAGTACTTC. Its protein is CANSLFGGRIGYEQYF.

CDR3 sequence: CASSSGTRSTDTQYF. The CDR3, as DNA: TGTGCCAGCAGCTCCGGGACTAGAAGCACAGATACGCAGTATTTT. V and J are TRBV5-4 and TRBJ2-3, with 8 bases identical to TRBD2. Germline lookup yields CDR1 SGHNT and CDR2 YYREEE (reference sequence). CDR3 length equals 15 residues. J lost 0 bases, V lost 3 bases, and 3 bases had no gene match.

The CDR3 region has the DNA TGTGCCAGCAGCTTCTACGACGAGCAGTACTTC. As protein: CASSFYDEQYF. J is TRBJ2-7 and V is TRBV7-9, with no clear D. The CDR3 runs 11 residues. Germline loops: CDR1 SEHNR, CDR2 FQNEAQ (reference sequence). V lost 3 bases to trimming and J lost 5 bases, with 5 bases between them.

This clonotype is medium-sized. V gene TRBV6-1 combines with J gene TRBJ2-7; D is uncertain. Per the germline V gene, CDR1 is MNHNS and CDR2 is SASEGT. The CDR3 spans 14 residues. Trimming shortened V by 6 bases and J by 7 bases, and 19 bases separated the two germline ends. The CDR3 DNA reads TGTGCCAGCAGGCCTGACAAGGTCCTCTGGGAGCAGTACTTC. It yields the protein CASRPDKVLWEQYF.

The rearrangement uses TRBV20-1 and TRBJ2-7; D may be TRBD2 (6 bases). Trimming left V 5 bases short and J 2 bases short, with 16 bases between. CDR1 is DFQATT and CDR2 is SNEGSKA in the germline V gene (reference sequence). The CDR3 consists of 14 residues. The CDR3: CSAGRGMGPYEQYF. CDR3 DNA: TGCAGTGCTGGTCGGGGGATGGGCCCCTACGAGCAGTACTTC.

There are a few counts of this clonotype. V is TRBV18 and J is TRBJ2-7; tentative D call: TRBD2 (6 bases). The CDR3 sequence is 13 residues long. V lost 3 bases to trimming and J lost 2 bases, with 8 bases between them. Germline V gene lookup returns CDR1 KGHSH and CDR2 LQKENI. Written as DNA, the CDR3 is TGTGCCAGCTCACCCTCGGGGGCCTACGAGCAGTACTTC. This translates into CASSPSGAYEQYF. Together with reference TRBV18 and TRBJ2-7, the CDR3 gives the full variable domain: NAGVMQNPRHLVRRRGQEARLRCSPMKGHSHVYWYRQLPEEGLKFMVYLQKENIIDESGMPKERFSAEFPKEGPSILRIQQVVRGDSAAYFCASSPSGAYEQYFGPGTRLTVT.

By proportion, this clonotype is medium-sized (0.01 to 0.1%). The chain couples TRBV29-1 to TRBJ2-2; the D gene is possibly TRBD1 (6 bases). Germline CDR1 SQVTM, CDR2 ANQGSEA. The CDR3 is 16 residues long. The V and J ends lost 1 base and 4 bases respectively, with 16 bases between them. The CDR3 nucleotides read TGCAGCGTTGAAGCCCTACAGGGTTCAGCCACCGGGGAGCTGTTTTTT. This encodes CSVEALQGSATGELFF.

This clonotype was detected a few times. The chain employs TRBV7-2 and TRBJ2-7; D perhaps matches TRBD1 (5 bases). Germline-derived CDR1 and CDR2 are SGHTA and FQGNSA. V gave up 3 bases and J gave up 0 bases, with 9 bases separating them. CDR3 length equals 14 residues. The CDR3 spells CASSFVTASYEQYF. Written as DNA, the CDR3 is TGTGCCAGCAGCTTTGTGACAGCCTCCTACGAGCAGTACTTC.

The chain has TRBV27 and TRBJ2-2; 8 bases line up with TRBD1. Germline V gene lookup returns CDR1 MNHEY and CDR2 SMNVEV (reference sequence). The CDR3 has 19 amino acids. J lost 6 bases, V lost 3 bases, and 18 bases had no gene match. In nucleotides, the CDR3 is TGTGCCAGCAGTTTCCACCGGTCAATCGCAGGGGGCCGGGCCGGGGAGCTGTTTTTT. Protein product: CASSFHRSIAGGRAGELFF.

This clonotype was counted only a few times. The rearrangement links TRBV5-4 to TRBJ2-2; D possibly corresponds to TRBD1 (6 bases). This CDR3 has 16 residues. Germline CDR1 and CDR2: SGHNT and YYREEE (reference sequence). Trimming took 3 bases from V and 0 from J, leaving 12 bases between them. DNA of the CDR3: TGTGCCAGCAGCTCCCGGAGACAGGCGAACACCGGGGAGCTGTTTTTT. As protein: CASSSRRQANTGELFF.

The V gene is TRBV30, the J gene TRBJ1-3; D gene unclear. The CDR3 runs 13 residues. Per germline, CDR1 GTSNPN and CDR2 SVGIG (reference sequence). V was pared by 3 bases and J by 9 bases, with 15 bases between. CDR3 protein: CAWRRQDSTTIYF. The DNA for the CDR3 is TGTGCCTGGAGAAGGCAGGACTCCACCACCATATATTTT.

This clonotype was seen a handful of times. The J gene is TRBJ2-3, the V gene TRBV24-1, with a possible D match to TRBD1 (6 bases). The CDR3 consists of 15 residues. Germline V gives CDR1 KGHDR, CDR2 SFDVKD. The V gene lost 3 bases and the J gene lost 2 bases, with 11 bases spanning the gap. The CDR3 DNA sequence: TGTGCCACCAGTGATGCAGGACAGCCCACAGATACGCAGTATTTT. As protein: CATSDAGQPTDTQYF.

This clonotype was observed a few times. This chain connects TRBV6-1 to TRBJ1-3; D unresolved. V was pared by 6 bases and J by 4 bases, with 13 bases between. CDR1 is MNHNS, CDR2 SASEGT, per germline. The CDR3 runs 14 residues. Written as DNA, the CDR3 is TGTGCCAGCAGAAGTCGGGCCGGAGGAAACACCATATATTTT. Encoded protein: CASRSRAGGNTIYF.

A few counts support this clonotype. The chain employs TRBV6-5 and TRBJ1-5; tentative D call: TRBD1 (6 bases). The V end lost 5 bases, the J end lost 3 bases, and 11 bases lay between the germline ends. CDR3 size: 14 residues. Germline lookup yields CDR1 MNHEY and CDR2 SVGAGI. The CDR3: CASSKDRYNQPQHF. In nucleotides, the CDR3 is TGTGCCAGCAGTAAAGACAGGTACAATCAGCCCCAGCATTTT.

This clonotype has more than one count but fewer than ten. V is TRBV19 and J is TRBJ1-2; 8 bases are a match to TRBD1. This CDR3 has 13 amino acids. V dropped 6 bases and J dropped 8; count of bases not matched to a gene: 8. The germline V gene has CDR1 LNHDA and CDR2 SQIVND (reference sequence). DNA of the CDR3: TGTGCCAGTAGCCGAGGGACAGGCTGGGGCTACACCTTC. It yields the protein CASSRGTGWGYTF.

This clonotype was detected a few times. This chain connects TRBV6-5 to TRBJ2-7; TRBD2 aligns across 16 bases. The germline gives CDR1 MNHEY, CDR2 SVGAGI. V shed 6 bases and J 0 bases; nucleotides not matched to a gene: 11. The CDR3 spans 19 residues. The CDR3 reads CASSYNPGLAGGHSYEQYF. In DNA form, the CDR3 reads TGTGCCAGCAGCTACAATCCGGGACTAGCGGGGGGGCACTCCTACGAGCAGTACTTC.

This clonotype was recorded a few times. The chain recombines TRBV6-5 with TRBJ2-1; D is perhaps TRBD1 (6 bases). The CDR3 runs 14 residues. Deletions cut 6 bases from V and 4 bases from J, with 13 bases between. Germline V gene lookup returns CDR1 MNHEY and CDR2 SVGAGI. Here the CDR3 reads CASREDRSYNEQFF. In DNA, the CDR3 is TGTGCCAGCAGAGAGGACAGATCTTACAATGAGCAGTTCTTC.

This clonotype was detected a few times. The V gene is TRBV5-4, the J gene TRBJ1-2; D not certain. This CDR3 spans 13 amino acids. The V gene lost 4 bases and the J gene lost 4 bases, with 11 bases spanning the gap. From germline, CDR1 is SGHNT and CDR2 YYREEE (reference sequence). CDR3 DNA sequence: TGTGCCAGCAGCACGGGCGGGGTCTATGGCTACACCTTC. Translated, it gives CASSTGGVYGYTF.

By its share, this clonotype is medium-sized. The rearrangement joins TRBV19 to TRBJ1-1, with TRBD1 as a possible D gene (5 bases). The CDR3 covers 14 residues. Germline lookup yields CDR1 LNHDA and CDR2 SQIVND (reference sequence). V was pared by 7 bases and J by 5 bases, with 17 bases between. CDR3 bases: TGTGCCAGTACCCTCGTGAGGGGAAGGACTGAAGCTTTCTTT. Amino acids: CASTLVRGRTEAFF.

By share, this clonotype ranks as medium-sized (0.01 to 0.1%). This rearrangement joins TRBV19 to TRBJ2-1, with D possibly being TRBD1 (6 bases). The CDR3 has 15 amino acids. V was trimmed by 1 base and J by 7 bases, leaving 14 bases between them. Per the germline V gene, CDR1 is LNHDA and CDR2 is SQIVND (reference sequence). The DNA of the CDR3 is TGTGCCAGTAGTATAGGATTGGCAGGGGAGAATGAGCAGTTCTTC. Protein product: CASSIGLAGENEQFF.

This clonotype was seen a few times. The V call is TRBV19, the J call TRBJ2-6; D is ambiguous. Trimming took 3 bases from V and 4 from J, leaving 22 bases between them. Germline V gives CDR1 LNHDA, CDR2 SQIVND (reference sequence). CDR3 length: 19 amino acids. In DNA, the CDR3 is TGTGCCAGTAGTATGAGGATACCGACTGCCTCTGTGGGGGCCAACGTCCTGACTTTC. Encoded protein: CASSMRIPTASVGANVLTF.

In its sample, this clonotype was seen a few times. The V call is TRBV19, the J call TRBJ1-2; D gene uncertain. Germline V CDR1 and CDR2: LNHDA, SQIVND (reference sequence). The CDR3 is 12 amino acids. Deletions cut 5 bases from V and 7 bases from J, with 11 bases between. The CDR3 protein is CASSFPGGGYTF. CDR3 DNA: TGTGCCAGTAGTTTTCCAGGTGGTGGCTACACCTTC.

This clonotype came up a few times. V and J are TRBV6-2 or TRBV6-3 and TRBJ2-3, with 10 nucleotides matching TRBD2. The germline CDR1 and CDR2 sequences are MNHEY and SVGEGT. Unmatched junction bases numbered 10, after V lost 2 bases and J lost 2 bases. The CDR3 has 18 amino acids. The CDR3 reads CASSYIALAGAITDTQYF. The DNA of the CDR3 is TGTGCCAGCAGTTACATCGCCCTAGCGGGAGCCATCACAGATACGCAGTATTTT.

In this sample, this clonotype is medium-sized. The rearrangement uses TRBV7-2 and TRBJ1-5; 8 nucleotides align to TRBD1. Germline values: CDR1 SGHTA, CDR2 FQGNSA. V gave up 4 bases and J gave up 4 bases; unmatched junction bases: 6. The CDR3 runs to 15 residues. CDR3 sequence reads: CASSSSTGGNQPQHF. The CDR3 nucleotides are TGTGCCAGCAGCTCGTCTACAGGGGGGAATCAGCCCCAGCATTTT.

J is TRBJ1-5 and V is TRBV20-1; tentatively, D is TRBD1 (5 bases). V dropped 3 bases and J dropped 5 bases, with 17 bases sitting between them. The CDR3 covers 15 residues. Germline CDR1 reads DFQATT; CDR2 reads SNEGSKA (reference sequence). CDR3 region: CSARSPRIGDQPQHF. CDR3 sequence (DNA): TGCAGTGCTAGGTCACCTCGGATAGGGGATCAGCCCCAGCATTTT.

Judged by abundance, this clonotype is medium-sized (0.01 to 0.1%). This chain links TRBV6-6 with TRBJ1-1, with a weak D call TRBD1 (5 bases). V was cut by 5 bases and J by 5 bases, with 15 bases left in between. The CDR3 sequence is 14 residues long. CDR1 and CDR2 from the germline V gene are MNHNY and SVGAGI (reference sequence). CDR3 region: CASSTQVMLTEAFF. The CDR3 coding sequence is TGTGCCAGCAGTACACAGGTAATGCTGACTGAAGCTTTCTTT.

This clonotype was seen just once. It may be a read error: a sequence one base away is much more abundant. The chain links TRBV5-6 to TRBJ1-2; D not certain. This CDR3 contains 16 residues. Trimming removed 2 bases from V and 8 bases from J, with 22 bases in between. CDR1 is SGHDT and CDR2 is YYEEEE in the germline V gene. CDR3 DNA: TGTGCCAGCAGCTTCTTAGTGAGTCAGGCGGTGTGGGGCTACACCTTC. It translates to CASSFLVSQAVWGYTF.

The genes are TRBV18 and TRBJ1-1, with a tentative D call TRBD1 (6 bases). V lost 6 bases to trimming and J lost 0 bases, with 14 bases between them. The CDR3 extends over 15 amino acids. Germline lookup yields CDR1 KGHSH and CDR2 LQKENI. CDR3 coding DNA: TGTGCCAGCTCCCCCATGACAGGTATGAACACTGAAGCTTTCTTT. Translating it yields CASSPMTGMNTEAFF.

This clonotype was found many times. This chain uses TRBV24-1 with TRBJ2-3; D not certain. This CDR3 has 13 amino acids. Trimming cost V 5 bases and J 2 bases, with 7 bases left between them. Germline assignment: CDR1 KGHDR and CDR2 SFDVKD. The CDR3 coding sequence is TGTGCCACCAGTGTTGGCTCCACAGATACGCAGTATTTT. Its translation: CATSVGSTDTQYF.